This T cell receptor beta chain stems from a study of T cells in Graves' hyperthyroidism and ophthalmopathy. Findings and caveats of the study: The authors' 13 V-J model separated ophthalmopathy from stable hyperthyroidism.

Using RNA transcripts as the source, TCR beta CDR3 regions were amplified. The primer set for the first-round RT-PCR of the TCR CDR3 was HTBI. TCRdb processed the multiplex PCR reads anew with MiXCR; each CDR3 protein has one entry. The sample contains roughly 640,000 distinct CDR3 sequences, approximately 16% of which appear only once. Patients having uncontrolled infection, another autoimmune disease, pregnancy or lactation were not included. For the diagnoses, clinical symptoms, serum thyroxine and TRAb, thyroid ultrasound and orbital computed tomography were used. Comments on this clonotype: Its antigen is unidentified. A much larger clone sits a single nucleotide away, making a read error possible.

The V end was cut by 6 bases, the J end by 0 bases, with 10 bases between. There are 14 residues in the CDR3. CDR1 and CDR2 from the germline V gene are SGHRS and YFSETQ. The TCR was taken from a woman aged 40 to 50 with Graves' ophthalmopathy. The sequencing sample was made of blood. This chain links TRBV5-1 with TRBJ2-1; TRBD2 might be the D (6 bases). In DNA, the CDR3 is TGCGCCAGCACCTCGGGACTCTCCTACAATGAGCAGTTCTTC. Translation gives CASTSGLSYNEQFF.